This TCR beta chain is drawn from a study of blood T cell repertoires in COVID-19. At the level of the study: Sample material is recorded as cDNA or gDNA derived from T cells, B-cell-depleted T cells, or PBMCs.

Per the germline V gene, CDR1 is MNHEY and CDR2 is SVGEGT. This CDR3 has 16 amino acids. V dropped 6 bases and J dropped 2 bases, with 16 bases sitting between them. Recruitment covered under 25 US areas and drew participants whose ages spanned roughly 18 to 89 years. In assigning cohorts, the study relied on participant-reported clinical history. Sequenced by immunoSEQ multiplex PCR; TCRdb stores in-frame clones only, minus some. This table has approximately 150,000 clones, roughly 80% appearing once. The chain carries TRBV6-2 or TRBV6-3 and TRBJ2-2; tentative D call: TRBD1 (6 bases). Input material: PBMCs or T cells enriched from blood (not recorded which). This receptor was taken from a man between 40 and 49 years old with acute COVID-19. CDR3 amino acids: CASSPRVGQNTGELFF. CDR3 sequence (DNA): TGTGCCAGCAGCCCTCGGGTGGGACAAAACACCGGGGAGCTGTTTTTT.